A selection of T cell receptor beta chains follows, all from one sample in a study of T cell responses to AZD1222 COVID-19 vaccine. Profiled with immunoSEQ multiplex PCR; TCRdb holds only in-frame clones, not every one. The data hold 45,000 to 60,000 clones, with 87% observed a single time. Source: peripheral blood, taken on day 0 of AZD1222 vaccination. The receptors shown here come from an adult in good health. CDR3s include the opening cysteine and the closing phenylalanine or tryptophan. D genes are given only for firm matches. The size of a clone is reported for some rows only, either as once, few or many, or as a class for expanded clones.

V	size	J	D	CDR3	DNA
TRBV7-8	once	TRBJ1-1	TRBD1	CASSLEGAGRAFF	TGTGCCAGCAGCTTAGAGGGGGCCGGTAGGGCTTTCTTT
TRBV4-3	.	TRBJ1-1	.	CASSTRTGNTEAFF	TGCGCCAGCAGCACCCGGACGGGGAACACTGAAGCTTTCTTT
TRBV29-1	.	TRBJ2-1	TRBD2	CSVRARLAPYNEQFF	TGCAGCGTCCGGGCGAGACTAGCGCCCTACAATGAGCAGTTCTTC
TRBV6-1	few	TRBJ1-1	.	CASTEGGLNTEAFF	TGTGCCAGCACTGAAGGGGGGTTGAACACTGAAGCTTTCTTT
TRBV19	.	TRBJ1-1	TRBD1	CASSLGQGMNTEAFF	TGTGCCAGTAGTCTTGGACAGGGGATGAACACTGAAGCTTTCTTT
TRBV27	.	TRBJ2-3	.	CASSFGGADTQYF	TGTGCCAGCAGTTTTGGGGGTGCAGATACGCAGTATTTT
TRBV7-9	.	TRBJ2-2	TRBD2	CASTPTSGGLNTGELFF	TGTGCCAGCACCCCCACTAGCGGGGGACTGAACACCGGGGAGCTGTTTTTT
TRBV6-6	.	TRBJ1-6	.	CASSPHSESSMSSYNSPLHF	TGTGCCAGCAGCCCCCACAGCGAGAGCAGCATGAGCTCCTATAATTCACCCCTCCACTTT
TRBV4-2	.	TRBJ2-3	TRBD2	CASTPPGLAGHTDTQYF	TGTGCCAGCACCCCCCCCGGACTAGCGGGCCACACAGATACGCAGTATTTT
TRBV29-1	.	TRBJ1-4	.	CSVLDSTTNEKLFF	TGCAGCGTCCTCGACAGTACAACTAATGAAAAACTGTTTTTT
TRBV28	once	TRBJ1-5	.	CASTGAQGYQPQHF	TGTGCCAGCACAGGGGCCCAGGGCTATCAGCCCCAGCATTTT
TRBV18	.	TRBJ2-3	.	CASSPPGTPVGTDTQYF	TGTGCCAGCTCACCACCGGGTACACCTGTGGGCACAGATACGCAGTATTTT
TRBV19	.	TRBJ2-7	TRBD1	CASSPRQGAVYEQYF	TGTGCCAGTAGTCCCCGACAGGGGGCTGTTTACGAGCAGTACTTC
TRBV28	.	TRBJ1-3	.	CASRGPHGGTIYF	TGTGCCAGCAGGGGCCCCCACGGTGGCACCATATATTTT
TRBV9	.	TRBJ1-1	TRBD1	CASSGRQGWTEAFF	TGTGCCAGCAGCGGGAGACAGGGGTGGACTGAAGCTTTCTTT
TRBV6-5	.	TRBJ1-5	.	CASSHTPGRQPQHF	TGTGCCAGCAGCCACACCCCAGGACGGCAGCCCCAGCATTTT
TRBV13	.	TRBJ2-7	TRBD1	CASSLETGILYEQYF	TGTGCCAGCAGCTTAGAGACAGGGATCCTCTACGAGCAGTACTTC